This T cell receptor (beta chain) was documented in a study of CD8+ T cells in alopecia areata (dated by TCRdb to 2017 to 2018). Concerning the study at large: Treated patients were enrolled in an open-label pilot trial of oral tofacitinib, 5 to 10 mg twice daily, for moderate-to-severe alopecia areata. Scalp clonality was compared among normal scalp (n=4), patchy alopecia areata scalp (n=8), and alopecia totalis/universalis scalp (n=8). On the human side, TCRbeta sequencing was run on scalp tissue and on sorted CD4+ and CD8+ peripheral blood T cells from healthy controls and from alopecia areata patients with either patchy or totalis/universalis disease. Patients stayed on tofacitinib for 6 to 18 months and then had 6 months of follow-up off drug so that delayed response and recurrence could be assessed. To study T cell clonal expansion in alopecia areata, the researchers applied high-throughput TCRbeta sequencing to both the C3H/HeJ mouse model and human patients. Biopsies were taken from tofacitinib-treated patients at baseline and at 4 and 24 weeks of treatment, and a later scalp biopsy was taken in several of the tofacitinib-treated patients. RNA was obtained with the PAXgene miRNA kit for fixed scalp, the miRNeasy kit for PBMCs, and the RNeasy kit for mouse skin. immunoSEQ multiplex PCR using 35 Vbeta forward primers and 13 Jbeta reverse primers was used to amplify TCRbeta CDR3 regions.

On this clone itself: Its antigen is unknown. The input lacks base qualities; no much larger clone sits a single base away.

The sample's time point label, in plain terms: baseline before oral tofacitinib. Lesional scalp punch biopsies and peripheral blood were obtained from alopecia areata patients. PBMCs were isolated by density centrifugation and stained for CD3, CD4 and CD8, after which CD4+ and CD8+ T cells were sorted on a FACSAria. The CDR3 runs 15 residues from the cysteine to the phenylalanine. Only the CDR3 region is kept as DNA, spanning 45 bases read in frame from base 1. CDR1 and CDR2 (MNHEY, SMNVEV) derive from the germline V gene (reference sequence). Clipping removes 4 bases from V and 1 base from J, with 5 as the unmatched junction base count. The investigation overall reported the following: Compared with normal scalp, lesional scalp had higher clonality and more expanded CD8+ clones, particularly in alopecia totalis/universalis, a pattern that suggests antigenic drive. Scalp TCR repertoire analysis is complicated because resident alphabeta T cells in normal human skin are also sequenced, whereas mouse skin is dominated by gammadelta T cells. Shared TCR sequences between patients were less evident than in mice, which may be partly attributable to HLA diversity in the patient population.

The library was made by the immunoSEQ multiplex PCR assay. To provide template for TCR sequencing, every sample had RNA extracted and reverse transcribed into cDNA. First-strand cDNA was synthesized with SuperScript III using a 2:1 mix of oligo-dT and random hexamers. Amplification bias was assessed with a synthetic immune receptor repertoire, and residual bias was removed computationally. Under the source paper's analysis protocol: After raw reads were preprocessed to remove errors, the CDR3 was defined following IMGT conventions as running from the conserved cysteine to phenylalanine. Clonality was computed as 1 minus the Shannon entropy, with the entropy normalized by log2 of the number of productive unique TCRs. CD4 or CD8 identity of scalp clones was inferred by cross-referencing scalp TCRbeta sequences with sorted blood CD4 and CD8 repertoires. Imported from immuneACCESS, the table was reduced by TCRdb to in-frame sequences with V and J called. These copies leave out some clones; in studies compared against another copy, an unresolved V gene accounts for under half, and the cause of the remainder is not known. V and J calls and clone size come straight from that table; D and trimming were deduced from the DNA. For this sample there are around 250,000 clones; 67% appear just once. Approximately 1.2% of the sample lies in the top ten.

The sequence joins TRBV27 to TRBJ2-7, and 9 junction bases match TRBD2. This clonotype originated in a human donor with alopecia areata. The sample in question was CD4+ T cells sorted from blood, obtained at week 0. The CDR3 region reads CASSSRGGPSYEQYF. Read as DNA, the sequence is TGTGCCAGCAGTTCGCGGGGGGGCCCGTCCTACGAGCAGTACTTC.